This note documents a single TCR beta chain sequence. Its antigen remains unidentified. This record belongs to a study of cytomegalovirus exposure and HLA in healthy donors. Study observations and caveats: Common viral pathogens seemed, in a later analysis, to connect with several of the most significant clusters. Presence/absence analyses rested on an assumption that sequencing depth was roughly uniform across donors.

This CDR3 is built from 17 residues. V shed 4 bases, J shed 7 bases, and the junction held 13 bases outside the gene matches. Germline-derived CDR1 and CDR2 are SGHNT and YYREEE (reference sequence). 60 Vbeta and 13 Jbeta primers were used in PCR. Profiling relied on immunoSEQ multiplex PCR, and the TCRdb table lists in-frame clones only, not all of them. The sample shows tens of thousands of clones, about four fifths of them seen only once. Sequenced sample: PBMCs. The chain joins TRBV5-4 to TRBJ2-2; 10 nucleotides match TRBD2. This receptor was obtained from a woman younger than 45 in good health and CMV-seronegative. The CDR3 DNA is TGTGCCAGCAGCGCAGGACCTAGCGGGAGAAGTGGCGGGGAGCTGTTTTTT. Translation: CASSAGPSGRSGGELFF.